This record covers a single T cell receptor (beta chain). The antigen is undetermined. This sample stems from a study of T cell responses to AZD1222 COVID-19 vaccine. The study's findings and limits: Females outnumbered males among donors, who were mostly white British; clonal diversity was possibly underestimated. Just six AZD1222 recipients tested seropositive at baseline.

The CDR3 consists of 17 residues. Germline V lookup: CDR1 SGHTA, CDR2 FQGNSA. The ends lost 0 bases at V and 0 bases at J; junction bases unmatched: 1. The assay was immunoSEQ multiplex PCR, and TCRdb's table has in-frame clones only and misses some. This table holds roughly 130,000 clones, about nine tenths found once. This sequence originates from an adult who received the AZD1222 COVID-19 vaccine. The material was peripheral blood, obtained 28 days after the second AZD1222 dose. This chain uses TRBV7-2 with TRBJ2-4, with 11 bases that match TRBD1. The CDR3 nucleotides read TGTGCCAGCAGCTTAGCGGGACAGGGGGTAGCCAAAAACATTCAGTACTTC. Protein sequence: CASSLAGQGVAKNIQYF.